The T cell receptor beta chain under discussion was sequenced for a study of T cells in women clearing cervical HPV infection. Study as a whole: Blood came at first lesion visit for cases, post-clearance for controls. For cases, blood was sampled a median about 150 days after lesion detection, interquartile range roughly 80 to 230 days.

Genomic DNA, averaging around 1,200 ng per sample, yielded TCR beta CDR3 via immunoSEQ. Measured with immunoSEQ multiplex PCR; TCRdb has only the in-frame clones, and not every one. This sample's table reports under 20,000 clones. Note on this clone: From the germline J gene comes the end of the CDR3, since the read stops 3 residues before it.

The trim removed 1 base at V and 2 bases at J, leaving 2 bases unmatched. Germline V lookup: CDR1 DFQATT, CDR2 SNEGSKA (reference sequence). The CDR3 spans 15 residues. The chain recombines TRBV20-1 with TRBJ1-2, with 12 bases lining up with TRBD1. Sequenced: blood buffy coat. This clonotype was obtained from a woman aged 18 to 69 with a cervical HPV16 infection that either progressed to CIN3+ or cleared (not recorded which). The CDR3 bases that were read are TGCAGTGCTAGAGGGGACAGGGGGCCAAACTATGGC. Its protein product is CSARGDRGPNYG. The entire CDR3 protein reads CSARGDRGPNYGYTF.